These T cell receptor beta chains were read from a single sample in a study of monozygotic twins with inflammatory bowel disease. No DNA is given; TCRdb re-called the 5' RACE reads and lists each CDR3 protein once. The listing contains 300,000 to 400,000 distinct CDR3 sequences. Sequencing was performed on blood. These receptors all come from a human donor with ulcerative colitis or Crohn's disease, or a healthy co-twin of an affected twin (not recorded which). CDR3s include the opening cysteine and the closing phenylalanine or tryptophan.

cdr3_length: 16; j_call: TRBJ2-7; v_call: TRBV7-2; cdr3_aa: CASSLRTGLVVYEQYF
cdr3_length: 16; j_call: TRBJ2-1; v_call: TRBV30; cdr3_aa: CAWSETSGGAFDEQFF
cdr3_length: 14; j_call: TRBJ2-3; v_call: TRBV5-1; cdr3_aa: CASSPVDSTDTQYF
cdr3_length: 18; j_call: TRBJ2-7; v_call: TRBV4-3; cdr3_aa: CASSQDHLSGGASGEQYF
cdr3_length: 14; j_call: TRBJ2-7; v_call: TRBV7-9; cdr3_aa: CASSTGTWKGEQYF
cdr3_length: 11; j_call: TRBJ2-7; v_call: TRBV20-1; cdr3_aa: CSARGTYEQYF
cdr3_length: 14; j_call: TRBJ1-2; v_call: TRBV4-1; cdr3_aa: CASSQAGWPLGYTF
cdr3_length: 15; j_call: TRBJ2-5; v_call: TRBV5-1; cdr3_aa: CASSSTGTGSETQYF
cdr3_length: 16; j_call: TRBJ2-3; v_call: TRBV20-1; cdr3_aa: CSARDPGGGLEDTQYF
cdr3_length: 12; j_call: TRBJ2-7; v_call: TRBV10-3; cdr3_aa: CAISVPSGEQYF
cdr3_length: 14; j_call: TRBJ2-3; v_call: TRBV20-1; cdr3_aa: CSANYGEGTDTQYF
cdr3_length: 13; j_call: TRBJ2-1; v_call: TRBV14; cdr3_aa: CASSEGRHNEQFF
cdr3_length: 14; j_call: TRBJ1-2; v_call: TRBV12-3/TRBV12-4; cdr3_aa: CASSLSRGRPGYTF
cdr3_length: 17; j_call: TRBJ1-2; v_call: TRBV10-3; cdr3_aa: CAPPNPGQGARDYGYTF
cdr3_length: 16; j_call: TRBJ1-5; v_call: TRBV6-2/TRBV6-3; cdr3_aa: CASIRDGLNSNQPQHF
cdr3_length: 15; j_call: TRBJ2-3; v_call: TRBV11-3; cdr3_aa: CASSPGGTNTDTQYF
cdr3_length: 16; j_call: TRBJ2-7; v_call: TRBV21-1; cdr3_aa: CASSGVGTGSSYEQYF
cdr3_length: 14; j_call: TRBJ2-5; v_call: TRBV7-2; cdr3_aa: CASSLETAPGTQYF
cdr3_length: 15; j_call: TRBJ1-6; v_call: TRBV25-1; cdr3_aa: CASSEYAGNNSPLHF
cdr3_length: 14; j_call: TRBJ1-5; v_call: TRBV7-9; cdr3_aa: CASSPPVINQPQHF
cdr3_length: 11; j_call: TRBJ2-7; v_call: TRBV30; cdr3_aa: CAWSVGAEQYF
cdr3_length: 15; j_call: TRBJ2-7; v_call: TRBV7-2; cdr3_aa: CASSLRGLAGHEQYF
cdr3_length: 14; j_call: TRBJ2-3; v_call: TRBV5-6; cdr3_aa: CASSFGGPGDTQYF
cdr3_length: 16; j_call: TRBJ1-5; v_call: TRBV7-3; cdr3_aa: CASSLPGFYSNQPQHF
cdr3_length: 16; j_call: TRBJ2-1; v_call: TRBV3-1; cdr3_aa: CASSQDIGALGNEQFF
cdr3_length: 15; j_call: TRBJ1-2; v_call: TRBV20-1; cdr3_aa: CSANLPGQGSYGYTF
cdr3_length: 14; j_call: TRBJ2-1; v_call: TRBV18; cdr3_aa: CASAGGSSYNEQFF